This TCR beta chain is drawn from a study of T cell changes during pregnancy in multiple sclerosis. Germline CDR1 SGHNT, CDR2 YYREEE (reference sequence). This CDR3 is built from 15 residues. Trimming pared 0 bases from V and 7 bases from J, leaving 16 bases between. Clones were read by immunoSEQ multiplex PCR, and TCRdb kept only the in-frame ones, dropping some. The sample yields around 96,000 clones, 90% to 95% seen once. The chain has TRBV5-4 and TRBJ2-5, with D possibly TRBD1 on 5 matching bases. The source of this sequence is a female donor with multiple sclerosis, enrolled in a pregnancy study. This specimen consisted of peripheral blood, obtained in the third trimester of pregnancy. In DNA form, the CDR3 reads TGTGCCAGCAGCTTGGACAGCCCAGGGCTAGGGACCCAGTACTTC. Protein sequence: CASSLDSPGLGTQYF.